The text below deals with one TCR beta chain. Between the trimmed V and J ends, which lost 7 bases and 7 bases, there was a span of 23 bases. The CDR3 is 15 amino acids. CDR1 and CDR2 (germline): MNHEY, SVGAGI. Time point of the sample: peripheral blood 6 weeks after treatment start. Patients presented with locally advanced or metastatic urothelial carcinoma. Per patient, between 1 and 8 samples were collected at pretreatment and on-treatment time points. The data were produced by immunoSEQ multiplex PCR, yet TCRdb's version contains in-frame clones alone and is incomplete. Among tens of thousands of clones, 70% to 90% were seen once, and the ten largest hold less than 3%. This specimen comes from a study of PD-L1 blockade in urothelial cancer. Study in general: Bladder-origin urothelial cancer in males covered twenty-five of 29 patients. Timepoints chosen for blood analysis were 3 weeks (second dose) and 6 weeks after treatment start.

The chain is built from TRBV6-5 and TRBJ2-7; TRBD1 is a possible D gene (7 bases). The specimen was PBMCs, collected around atezolizumab (anti-PD-L1) treatment. The sequence derives from a man in his sixties with urothelial cancer. The CDR3 is CASTNSAGGSREQYF. The CDR3 nucleotides read TGTGCCAGCACCAACTCGGCAGGGGGGTCTCGGGAGCAGTACTTC.